Shown below are 23 T cell receptor beta chains from a single sample sequenced in a study of blood T cell repertoires in COVID-19. Measured with immunoSEQ multiplex PCR; TCRdb has only the in-frame clones, and not every one. The data contain about 81,000 clones, approximately 86% of them seen just once; the ten biggest clones take up around 4.8%. The sample taken for sequencing was peripheral blood. Source of these receptors: a woman older than 75 with acute or convalescent COVID-19.

This rearrangement joins TRBV7-2 to TRBJ2-7; 10 bases fit TRBD2. The CDR3 consists of 14 residues. V gave up 6 bases and J gave up 6 bases; unmatched junction bases: 8. From germline, CDR1 is SGHTA and CDR2 FQGNSA. The CDR3 DNA sequence: TGTGCCAGCAGAATCAGCGGGGGGGCGGTCGAGCAGTACTTC. It encodes CASRISGGAVEQYF.

The chain employs TRBV7-2 and TRBJ2-1; possibly TRBD2 for D (5 bases). Trimming pared 4 bases from V and 8 bases from J, leaving 18 bases between. Germline lookup yields CDR1 SGHTA and CDR2 FQGNSA. The CDR3 covers 15 residues. The CDR3 here is CASSSKRLAGYEQFF. The CDR3 DNA sequence: TGTGCCAGCAGCTCGAAGCGGCTCGCTGGCTATGAGCAGTTCTTC.

This chain joins TRBV11-2 and TRBJ2-5; the match to TRBD2 covers 10 bases. The germline CDR1 and CDR2 sequences are SGHAT and FQNNGV. The CDR3 length is 17 residues. V lost 2 bases, J lost 0 bases, and 6 bases stayed unmatched. The CDR3 DNA sequence: TGTGCCAGCAGCTTACTAGCGGGAGATCCGTACCAAGAGACCCAGTACTTC. Residues: CASSLLAGDPYQETQYF.

DNA for the CDR3: TGTGCCAGCAGCCCCTGGGTTGGGACAGGGAGGGGGAATGAGCAGTTCTTC. Translating it yields CASSPWVGTGRGNEQFF. The V and J genes are TRBV7-8 and TRBJ2-1, with 9 bases aligning to TRBD1. This CDR3 is built from 17 residues. Trimming at V came to 5 bases and at J to 7 bases, leaving 15 bases not matched to a gene. Per germline, CDR1 SGHVS and CDR2 FQNEAQ.

The V call is TRBV2, the J call TRBJ2-2, with TRBD1 matching over 9 bases. V was pared by 7 bases and J by 6 bases, with 9 bases of the junction left unmatched. Germline CDR1 SNHLY, CDR2 FYNNEI. The CDR3 totals 15 residues. The CDR3 spells CASTSTGGESGELFF. CDR3 nucleotide sequence: TGTGCCAGCACCTCGACAGGGGGGGAGTCCGGGGAGCTGTTTTTT.

The chain couples TRBV2 to TRBJ2-5; a possible D gene is TRBD1 (5 bases). The CDR3 loop spans 14 amino acids. Trimming took 6 bases from V and 4 from J, leaving 15 bases between them. Germline CDR1 is SNHLY and CDR2 is FYNNEI. As DNA, the CDR3 is TGTGCCAGCAGCAGGGAAGCCGGGCGAGAGACCCAGTACTTC. This codes for CASSREAGRETQYF.

The chain recombines TRBV27 with TRBJ1-5, with TRBD1 identical over 8 bases. CDR3 length: 14 residues. Germline V gene lookup returns CDR1 MNHEY and CDR2 SMNVEV (reference sequence). V shed 5 bases and J 4 bases; nucleotides not matched to a gene: 4. CDR3 sequence (DNA): TGTGCCAGCAGTACCCGGACAGGGAATCAGCCCCAGCATTTT. Its protein product is CASSTRTGNQPQHF.

The rearrangement joins TRBV3-1 (or the pseudogene TRBV3-2) to TRBJ2-7, with TRBD2 matching over 11 bases. The CDR3 runs 16 residues. The V gene end was trimmed by 4 bases and the J gene end by 6 bases; junction bases not matched to a gene: 11. The germline gives CDR1 LGHDT, CDR2 YNNKEL (reference sequence). CDR3 loop: CASSRTTSGKAVEQYF. DNA for the CDR3: TGTGCCAGCAGCCGAACGACTAGCGGGAAAGCCGTCGAGCAGTACTTC.

The chain is built from TRBV7-8 and TRBJ1-1, with D maybe TRBD1 (6 bases). Looked up from germline, CDR1 is SGHVS and CDR2 is FQNEAQ. V was clipped by 5 bases and J by 5 bases, with 12 bases between them. This CDR3 is 13 amino acids long. The DNA of the CDR3 is TGTGCCAGCAGCAAACAGGGCTGGACTGAAGCTTTCTTT. It specifies CASSKQGWTEAFF.

The V gene is TRBV10-1, the J gene TRBJ2-2, with TRBD1 matching over 7 bases. The CDR3 is made up of 16 amino acids. V gave up 0 bases and J gave up 5 bases; unmatched junction bases: 6. Germline loops: CDR1 WNHNN, CDR2 SYGVQD (reference sequence). The CDR3 here is CASSESGQLFTGELFF. CDR3 coding DNA: TGCGCCAGCAGTGAGTCGGGACAGCTATTTACCGGGGAGCTGTTTTTT.

The V call is TRBV11-2, the J call TRBJ2-3; maybe TRBD1 (6 bases). This CDR3 is 15 amino acids long. Germline CDR1 reads SGHAT; CDR2 reads FQNNGV. V lost 5 bases and J 0 bases, leaving 12 bases between the germline ends. CDR3 DNA sequence: TGTGCCAGCAGCGAACAGGGAGTGAGCACAGATACGCAGTATTTT. Its translation: CASSEQGVSTDTQYF.

The rearrangement links TRBV27 to TRBJ1-2; TRBD1 matches 12 bases. The CDR3 runs 15 residues. Germline V gene lookup returns CDR1 MNHEY and CDR2 SMNVEV (reference sequence). The V and J ends lost 6 bases and 7 bases, in that order; junction bases with no gene match: 9. The CDR3 is CASRPGQGASRGYTF. DNA of the CDR3: TGTGCCAGCAGACCGGGACAGGGGGCGAGTCGTGGCTACACCTTC.

The chain has TRBV6-1 and TRBJ1-6; D gene ambiguous. Trimming removed 0 bases at V and 7 bases at J, with 4 bases between. CDR1 MNHNS and CDR2 SASEGT come from the germline V gene. The CDR3 is made up of 13 amino acids. The CDR3: CASSEARNSPLHF. For the CDR3, the DNA is TGTGCCAGCAGTGAAGCGCGGAATTCACCCCTCCACTTT.

The chain recombines TRBV15 with TRBJ1-4; 7 bases line up with TRBD1. Germline CDR1 and CDR2: LNHNV and YYDKDF (reference sequence). Trimming removed 1 base from V and 5 bases from J; junction bases left unmatched: 1. The CDR3 spans 14 residues. CDR3 loop: CATSRAGGNEKLFF. The CDR3 nucleotides are TGTGCCACCAGCAGAGCAGGGGGGAATGAAAAACTGTTTTTT.

The rearrangement uses TRBV6-6 and TRBJ1-2, with no clear D. Germline V CDR1 and CDR2: MNHNY, SVGAGI (reference sequence). This CDR3 has 13 residues. Trimming shortened V by 2 bases and J by 0 bases, and 4 bases separated the two germline ends. The CDR3 region is CASSYQANYGYTF. CDR3 DNA sequence: TGTGCCAGCAGTTACCAGGCTAACTATGGCTACACCTTC.

V gene TRBV6-4 combines with J gene TRBJ2-1; 7 bases line up with TRBD1. Trimming took 8 bases from V and 5 from J; bases not matched to a gene: 12. Germline V gene data show CDR1 as MRHNA and CDR2 as SNTAGT. The CDR3 totals 15 residues. The CDR3 loop is CASYRGPFSNNEQFF. In nucleotides, the CDR3 is TGTGCCAGCTACAGGGGCCCATTTTCTAACAATGAGCAGTTCTTC.

The chain employs TRBV2 and TRBJ2-7; D perhaps matches TRBD1 (6 bases). The germline V and J ends were trimmed by 7 bases and 2 bases, with 9 bases remaining between them. CDR1 SNHLY and CDR2 FYNNEI come from the germline V gene. The CDR3 is 12 residues long. CDR3 loop: CASKGQAYEQYF. The CDR3 coding sequence is TGTGCCAGCAAGGGACAAGCCTACGAGCAGTACTTC. The entire variable domain, with the rest obtained from reference TRBV2 and TRBJ2-7, is as follows: EPEVTQTPSHQVTQMGQEVILRCVPISNHLYFYWYRQILGQKVEFLVSFYNNEISEKSEIFDDQFSVERPDGSNFTLKIRSTKLEDSAMYFCASKGQAYEQYFGPGTRLTVT.

The chain couples TRBV19 to TRBJ1-5; D unclear. The CDR3 runs 14 residues. V shed 7 bases and J shed 0 bases, with 10 bases lying between them. Per germline, CDR1 LNHDA and CDR2 SQIVND (reference sequence). CDR3 DNA: TGTGCCAGTACCCGACTTTATAGCAATCAGCCCCAGCATTTT. Amino acids: CASTRLYSNQPQHF.

The sample holds a few counts of this clone. The chain uses TRBV23-1 and TRBJ1-5; D uncertain. TRBV23-1 is placed among ORFs of uncertain function. The CDR3 is made up of 18 amino acids. Trimming removed 0 bases from V and 2 bases from J, with 17 bases in between. Written as DNA, the CDR3 is TGCGCCAGCAGTCAATCGCGGTCAGTCAACCTGGGCAATCAGCCCCAGCATTTT. It codes for CASSQSRSVNLGNQPQHF.

The chain couples TRBV5-4 to TRBJ1-3, with 12 bases aligning to TRBD1. The V gene's germline CDR1 is SGHNT and CDR2 YYREEE (reference sequence). V shed 4 bases, J shed 0 bases, and the junction held 5 bases outside the gene matches. The CDR3 is 17 residues long. CDR3 sequence (DNA): TGTGCCAGCAGCCCCGGGACAGGGGGCTTCTCTGGAAACACCATATATTTT. Translation gives CASSPGTGGFSGNTIYF.

Note on this clone: Distinct nucleotide sequences in the sample also encode this CDR3. The chain recombines TRBV18 with TRBJ1-1; tentatively, D is TRBD1 (5 bases). The CDR3 spans 13 residues. Between the trimmed V and J ends, which lost 3 bases and 2 bases, there was a span of 7 bases. CDR1 and CDR2 from the germline V gene are KGHSH and LQKENI. The chain's CDR3 is CASSPQGNTEAFF. The DNA for the CDR3 is TGTGCCAGCTCACCGCAGGGTAACACTGAAGCTTTCTTT.

The rearrangement joins TRBV29-1 to TRBJ2-7; TRBD1 matches 7 bases. The CDR3 length is 13 residues. Trimming took 5 bases from V and 3 from J; bases not matched to a gene: 7. Germline values: CDR1 SQVTM, CDR2 ANQGSEA. The CDR3 DNA is TGCAGCGTTACTCCGGGACAGCTCTACGAGCAGTACTTC. It is translated as CSVTPGQLYEQYF.

The CDR3 protein is CASSPQGEWRKEQYF. As DNA, the CDR3 is TGTGCCAGCAGTCCACAGGGGGAATGGCGTAAGGAGCAGTACTTC. The genes are TRBV25-1 and TRBJ2-7, with 8 nucleotides matching TRBD1. V lost 5 bases, J lost 7 bases, and 13 bases stayed unmatched. The CDR3 loop spans 15 amino acids. Germline CDR1 MGHDK, CDR2 SYGVNS.